This T cell receptor (beta chain) stems from a study of T cell changes during pregnancy in multiple sclerosis. Germline V gene lookup returns CDR1 ENHRY and CDR2 SYGVKD. V dropped 3 bases and J dropped 5; count of bases not matched to a gene: 4. The CDR3 is made up of 16 amino acids. Here immunoSEQ multiplex PCR was the method, and the copy in TCRdb shows in-frame clones only, minus some. This sample has tens of thousands of clones, with around 91% found just once. This sequence originates from a female donor in good health, enrolled as a control in a pregnancy study. This chain uses TRBV10-3 with TRBJ2-3; 14 bases align to TRBD2. The specimen comprised CD4+ T cells from peripheral blood mononuclear cells, sampled in the second trimester of pregnancy. CDR3 amino acids: CAISERLAGGKDTQYF. As DNA, the CDR3 is TGTGCCATCAGTGAACGACTAGCGGGGGGGAAAGATACGCAGTATTTT.